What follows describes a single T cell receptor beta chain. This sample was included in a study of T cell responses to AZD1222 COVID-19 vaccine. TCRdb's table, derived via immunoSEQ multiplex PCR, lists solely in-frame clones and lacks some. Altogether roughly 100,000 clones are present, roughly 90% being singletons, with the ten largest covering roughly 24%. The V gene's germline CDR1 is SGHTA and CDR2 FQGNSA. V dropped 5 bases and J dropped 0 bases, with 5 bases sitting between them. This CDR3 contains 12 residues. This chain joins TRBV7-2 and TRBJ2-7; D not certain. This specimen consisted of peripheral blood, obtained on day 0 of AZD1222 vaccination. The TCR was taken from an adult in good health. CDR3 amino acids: CASSPGSYEQYF. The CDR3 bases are TGTGCCAGCAGCCCGGGCTCCTACGAGCAGTACTTC.